Listed below are T cell receptor beta chains from one sample, sequenced in a study of T cells in Graves' hyperthyroidism and ophthalmopathy. TCRdb reanalysed the multiplex PCR reads using MiXCR and keeps one entry per CDR3 protein. Of 340,000 or so distinct CDR3 sequences in the sample, roughly 15% are singletons; the top ten hold 33%. The material sequenced was blood. These receptor sequences come from a man between 25 and 39 years old with Graves' hyperthyroidism. CDR3s include the opening cysteine and the closing phenylalanine or tryptophan. The D gene is left open where the match is weak. Clone size is not always given. Where it is, it says once, few, many or a class for expanded clones.

J gene: TRBJ2-6; V gene: TRBV12-3/TRBV12-4; CDR3 length: 17; clone size: .; D gene: TRBD1; CDR3 protein: CASSPGQGAPGANVLTF; CDR3 DNA: TGTGCCAGCAGTCCGGGACAGGGGGCACCCGGGGCCAACGTCCTGACTTTC
J gene: TRBJ2-7; V gene: TRBV4-2; CDR3 length: 15; clone size: .; D gene: .; CDR3 protein: CASRGGLLAAYEQYF; CDR3 DNA: TGTGCCAGCAGGGGAGGACTCCTCGCTGCCTACGAGCAGTACTTC
J gene: TRBJ2-1; V gene: TRBV20-1; CDR3 length: 12; clone size: few; D gene: .; CDR3 protein: CSARPSGVEQFF; CDR3 DNA: TGCAGTGCTAGACCTTCGGGGGTTGAGCAGTTCTTC
J gene: TRBJ2-1; V gene: TRBV5-4; CDR3 length: 17; clone size: .; D gene: TRBD1; CDR3 protein: CASSPSPGQGGILGQFF; CDR3 DNA: TGTGCCAGCAGCCCATCTCCGGGACAGGGGGGAATTCTTGGGCAGTTCTTC
J gene: TRBJ2-1; V gene: TRBV13; CDR3 length: 16; clone size: .; D gene: TRBD1; CDR3 protein: CASSLGRGRSTNEQFF; CDR3 DNA: TGTGCCAGCAGCTTAGGAAGGGGGCGAAGCACTAATGAGCAGTTCTTC
J gene: TRBJ2-7; V gene: TRBV28; CDR3 length: 15; clone size: many; D gene: TRBD1; CDR3 protein: CASSSGQGLFNEQYF; CDR3 DNA: TGTGCCAGCAGTTCTGGACAGGGGCTTTTTAACGAGCAGTACTTC
J gene: TRBJ1-3; V gene: TRBV5-1; CDR3 length: 15; clone size: once; D gene: .; CDR3 protein: CASSSGTAEGNTIYF; CDR3 DNA: TGCGCCAGCAGCTCGGGGACGGCGGAGGGAAACACCATATATTTT
J gene: TRBJ2-7; V gene: TRBV6-1; CDR3 length: 12; clone size: many; D gene: .; CDR3 protein: CASSPNEYEQYF; CDR3 DNA: TGTGCCAGCAGTCCGAACGAATACGAGCAGTACTTC
J gene: TRBJ1-5; V gene: TRBV20-1; CDR3 length: 14; clone size: few; D gene: .; CDR3 protein: CSAMVRQEDQPQHF; CDR3 DNA: TGCAGTGCTATGGTGCGGCAGGAGGATCAGCCCCAGCATTTT
J gene: TRBJ2-7; V gene: TRBV13; CDR3 length: 18; clone size: many; D gene: .; CDR3 protein: CASSLNGGLTQSSYEQYF; CDR3 DNA: TGTGCCAGCAGCTTAAACGGGGGACTGACACAAAGCTCCTACGAGCAGTACTTC
J gene: TRBJ1-3; V gene: TRBV20-1; CDR3 length: 18; clone size: .; D gene: TRBD1; CDR3 protein: CSATGTGSYAYSGNTIYF; CDR3 DNA: TGCAGTGCTACCGGGACAGGTTCCTATGCCTACTCTGGAAACACCATATATTTT
J gene: TRBJ1-2; V gene: TRBV12-3/TRBV12-4; CDR3 length: 12; clone size: many; D gene: .; CDR3 protein: CASGGTNYGYTF; CDR3 DNA: TGTGCCAGCGGCGGTACTAACTATGGCTACACCTTC
J gene: TRBJ2-1; V gene: TRBV3-1; CDR3 length: 15; clone size: few; D gene: TRBD2; CDR3 protein: CASSQGGGSLNEQFF; CDR3 DNA: TGTGCCAGCAGCCAGGGGGGGGGTAGTTTGAATGAGCAGTTCTTC
J gene: TRBJ2-5; V gene: TRBV5-1; CDR3 length: 15; clone size: many; D gene: TRBD1; CDR3 protein: CASSATGGARETQYF; CDR3 DNA: TGCGCCAGCAGCGCGACAGGGGGCGCGAGGGAGACCCAGTACTTC
J gene: TRBJ2-1; V gene: TRBV2; CDR3 length: 12; clone size: many; D gene: .; CDR3 protein: CASRGPTGEQFF; CDR3 DNA: TGTGCCAGCAGGGGACCCACCGGTGAGCAGTTCTTC
J gene: TRBJ1-4; V gene: TRBV12-3/TRBV12-4; CDR3 length: 17; clone size: many; D gene: .; CDR3 protein: CASSSRTGRATNEKLFF; CDR3 DNA: TGTGCCAGCAGTTCCAGGACCGGACGAGCAACTAATGAAAAACTGTTTTTT
J gene: TRBJ1-5; V gene: TRBV20-1; CDR3 length: 12; clone size: few; D gene: .; CDR3 protein: CSATGFNQPQHF; CDR3 DNA: TGCAGTGCTACAGGGTTCAATCAGCCCCAGCATTTT
J gene: TRBJ2-1; V gene: TRBV4-1; CDR3 length: 12; clone size: .; D gene: .; CDR3 protein: CASSRDSSEQFF; CDR3 DNA: TGCGCCAGCAGCCGAGACAGTTCTGAGCAGTTCTTC
J gene: TRBJ2-3; V gene: TRBV3-1; CDR3 length: 14; clone size: many; D gene: .; CDR3 protein: CASSPGQYGGTQYF; CDR3 DNA: TGTGCCAGCAGTCCCGGACAGTACGGGGGCACGCAGTATTTT
J gene: TRBJ2-7; V gene: TRBV29-1; CDR3 length: 14; clone size: many; D gene: .; CDR3 protein: CSVAGRRPTDEQYF; CDR3 DNA: TGCAGCGTTGCGGGACGAAGGCCTACCGACGAGCAGTACTTC
J gene: TRBJ2-2; V gene: TRBV20-1; CDR3 length: 14; clone size: .; D gene: .; CDR3 protein: CSARDARSTGELFF; CDR3 DNA: TGCAGTGCTAGAGACGCTAGGAGTACCGGGGAGCTGTTTTTT
J gene: TRBJ1-2; V gene: TRBV28; CDR3 length: 14; clone size: many; D gene: .; CDR3 protein: CASSLKGKLYGYTF; CDR3 DNA: TGTGCCAGCAGTTTGAAGGGGAAACTCTATGGCTACACCTTC
J gene: TRBJ1-5; V gene: TRBV28; CDR3 length: 13; clone size: .; D gene: .; CDR3 protein: CASMVGGNQPQHF; CDR3 DNA: TGTGCCTCGATGGTCGGGGGCAATCAGCCCCAGCATTTT